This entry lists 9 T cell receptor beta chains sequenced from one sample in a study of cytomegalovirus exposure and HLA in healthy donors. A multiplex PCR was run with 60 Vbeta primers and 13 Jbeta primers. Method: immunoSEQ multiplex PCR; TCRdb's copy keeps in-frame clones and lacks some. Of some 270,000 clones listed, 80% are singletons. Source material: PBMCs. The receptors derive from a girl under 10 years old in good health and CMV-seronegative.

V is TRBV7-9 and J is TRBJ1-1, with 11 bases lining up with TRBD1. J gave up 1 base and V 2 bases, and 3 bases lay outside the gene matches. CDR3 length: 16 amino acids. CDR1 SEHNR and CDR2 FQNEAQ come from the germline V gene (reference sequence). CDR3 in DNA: TGTGCCAGCAGCTTACCTGGGACAGGGGGGAACACTGAAGCTTTCTTT. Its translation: CASSLPGTGGNTEAFF.

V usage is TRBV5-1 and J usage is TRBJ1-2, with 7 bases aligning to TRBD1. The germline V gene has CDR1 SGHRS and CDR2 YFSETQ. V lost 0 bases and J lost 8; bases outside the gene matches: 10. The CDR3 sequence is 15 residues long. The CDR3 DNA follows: TGCGCCAGCAGCTTGGGGGACAGCCGAATTGAGGGCTACACCTTC. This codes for CASSLGDSRIEGYTF.

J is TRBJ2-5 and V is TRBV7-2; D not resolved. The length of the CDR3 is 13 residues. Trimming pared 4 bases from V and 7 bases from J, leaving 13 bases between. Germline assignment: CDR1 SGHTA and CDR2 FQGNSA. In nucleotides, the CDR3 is TGTGCCAGCAGCTCGACTCAACCGGGGACCCAGTACTTC. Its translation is CASSSTQPGTQYF. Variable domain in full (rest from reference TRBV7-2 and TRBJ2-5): GAGVSQSPSNKVTEKGKDVELRCDPISGHTALYWYRQSLGQGLEFLIYFQGNSAPDKSGLPSDRFSAERTGGSVSTLTIQRTQQEDSAVYLCASSSTQPGTQYFGPGTRLLVL.

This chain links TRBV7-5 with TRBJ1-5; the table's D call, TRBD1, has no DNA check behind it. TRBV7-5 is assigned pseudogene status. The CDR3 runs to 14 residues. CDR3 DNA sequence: TGTGTCAGAAGCTCACAGGGCTCCAAAGGGCCCCAGCATTTT. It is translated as CVRSSQGSKGPQHF.

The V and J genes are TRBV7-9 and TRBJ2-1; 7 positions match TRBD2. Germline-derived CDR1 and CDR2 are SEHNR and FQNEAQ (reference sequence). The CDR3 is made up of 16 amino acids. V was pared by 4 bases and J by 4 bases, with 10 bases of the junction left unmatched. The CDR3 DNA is TGTGCCAGCAGCTCCCGAGCGGGAAAAAGTTACAATGAGCAGTTCTTC. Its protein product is CASSSRAGKSYNEQFF.

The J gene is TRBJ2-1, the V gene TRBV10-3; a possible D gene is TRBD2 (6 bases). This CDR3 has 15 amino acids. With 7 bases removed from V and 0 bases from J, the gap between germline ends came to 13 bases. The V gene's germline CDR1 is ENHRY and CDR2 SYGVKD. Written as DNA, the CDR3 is TGTGCCATCATGAAGTCCGGGAGCTCCTACAATGAGCAGTTCTTC. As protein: CAIMKSGSSYNEQFF.

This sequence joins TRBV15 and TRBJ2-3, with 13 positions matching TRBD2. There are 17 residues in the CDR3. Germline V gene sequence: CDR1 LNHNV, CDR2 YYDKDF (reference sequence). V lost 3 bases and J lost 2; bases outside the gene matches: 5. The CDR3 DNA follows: TGTGCCACCAGCAGGGGGACTAGCGGGGCCGTCACAGATACGCAGTATTTT. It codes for CATSRGTSGAVTDTQYF.

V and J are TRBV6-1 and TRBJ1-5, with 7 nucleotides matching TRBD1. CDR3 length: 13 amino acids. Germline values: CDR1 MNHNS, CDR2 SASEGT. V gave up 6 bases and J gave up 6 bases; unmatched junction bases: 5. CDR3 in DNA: TGTGCCAGCAGCGGCCAGGGGGGTCAGCCCCAGCATTTT. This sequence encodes CASSGQGGQPQHF.

CDR3 bases: TGTGCCAGCAGCTCAACCAGCCACAGGGCTACTAGCGGGAAAGTCACAGATACGCAGTATTTT. As protein: CASSSTSHRATSGKVTDTQYF. The chain carries TRBV7-3 and TRBJ2-3; 10 bases agree with TRBD2. The CDR3 spans 21 residues. Trimming cost V 4 bases and J 2 bases; bases outside gene matches: 21. The germline CDR1 and CDR2 sequences are SGHTA and FQGTGA.